This entry lists 6 T cell receptor beta chains sequenced from one sample in a study of OX40 agonist ivuxolimab in advanced cancers. Clones were read by immunoSEQ multiplex PCR, and TCRdb kept only the in-frame ones, dropping some. Among about 41,000 clones listed, about 89% were seen once. This specimen was CD4+ or CD8+ T cells sorted from blood, taken in a trial of the OX40 agonist ivuxolimab. These receptors were obtained from an adult with an advanced solid tumor such as melanoma, head and neck, liver or kidney cancer.

This chain connects TRBV28 to TRBJ2-1; tentatively, D is TRBD1 (6 bases). V shed 0 bases and J shed 0 bases, with 9 bases lying between them. The V gene's germline CDR1 is MDHEN and CDR2 SYDVKM. The CDR3 length is 16 residues. DNA for the CDR3: TGTGCCAGCAGTTTATGGGGGGCCAGCTCCTACAATGAGCAGTTCTTC. Translation gives CASSLWGASSYNEQFF.

The chain is built from TRBV11-1 and TRBJ1-1; 7 bases are a match to TRBD1. Trimming cost V 1 base and J 10 bases; bases outside gene matches: 9. The germline V gene encodes CDR1 SGHAT and CDR2 FQDESV (reference sequence). The CDR3 is 14 residues long. DNA of the CDR3: TGTGCCAGCAGCTTAGACCGGGACAGCCTAACAGCTTTCTTT. Amino acids: CASSLDRDSLTAFF.

This CDR3 reads CASSVTGMTYGYTF. The CDR3 DNA follows: TGTGCCAGCAGTGTCACAGGGATGACCTATGGCTACACCTTC. The chain carries TRBV25-1 and TRBJ1-2; TRBD1 is a possible D gene (6 bases). This CDR3 spans 14 amino acids. CDR1 is MGHDK and CDR2 is SYGVNS in the germline V gene. Trimming removed 4 bases at V and 4 bases at J, with 13 bases between.

The rearrangement uses TRBV11-3 and TRBJ2-5, with unresolved D. Germline loops: CDR1 SGHNT, CDR2 YENEEA. Trimming cost V 1 base and J 1 base, with 7 bases left between them. This CDR3 comprises 14 residues. DNA of the CDR3: TGTGCCAGCAGCTTAGGCAGGCGCCAAGAGACCCAGTACTTC. Translating gives CASSLGRRQETQYF.

This sequence joins TRBV6-1 and TRBJ1-1; TRBD1 matches at 8 bases. V shed 6 bases and J 1 base; nucleotides not matched to a gene: 4. CDR1 and CDR2 (germline): MNHNS, SASEGT. The CDR3 sequence is 14 residues long. CDR3 region: CASRLTGGNTEAFF. The CDR3 DNA is TGTGCCAGCAGGCTTACAGGGGGGAACACTGAAGCTTTCTTT.

The rearrangement joins TRBV10-1 to TRBJ2-7, with D perhaps TRBD2 (6 bases). The CDR3 has 13 residues. Per germline, CDR1 WNHNN and CDR2 SYGVQD (reference sequence). Trimming removed 0 bases from V and 3 bases from J, with 6 bases in between. CDR3 amino acids: CASSESSGYEQYF. The CDR3 nucleotides read TGCGCCAGCAGTGAGTCTAGCGGCTACGAGCAGTACTTC.